The rows below give T cell receptor beta chains drawn from one sample of a study of blood T cell repertoires in COVID-19. Some clones are missing from TCRdb's copy, which holds only in-frame ones; the method was immunoSEQ multiplex PCR. The profile shows 25,000 to 35,000 clones, roughly 82% of them singletons. The sample consisted of peripheral blood. The receptors shown here come from a human donor in a cohort sampled during active COVID-19. The CDR3 runs from the conserved cysteine through the conserved F or W. D genes are given only for firm matches. Size tells how often a clone was seen (once, few, many) or the class of an expanded clone, and some rows leave it out.

clone_size,j_call,v_call,d_call,cdr3_nt,cdr3_aa
-,TRBJ2-1,TRBV19,TRBD1,TGTGCCAGTAGTATAGATCAGGGGGCGCGGAATGAGCAGTTCTTC,CASSIDQGARNEQFF
-,TRBJ2-2,TRBV2,-,TGTGCCAGCAAGGGGCAGCTCATGGGGACCGGGGAGCTGTTTTTT,CASKGQLMGTGELFF
-,TRBJ1-4,TRBV19,-,TGTGCCAGTAAACGGGGAGAAAAACTGTTTTTT,CASKRGEKLFF
-,TRBJ1-2,TRBV6-6,TRBD1,TGTGCCAGCAGGATCGACAGGGACTACTATGGCTACACCTTC,CASRIDRDYYGYTF
-,TRBJ1-2,TRBV7-9,-,TGTGCCAGCAGCTTAGTGGGCTCGGGCTACACCTTC,CASSLVGSGYTF
-,TRBJ1-1,TRBV28,TRBD1,TGTGCCAGCAGTTTGCCGTACAGGGGACAGAGTGAAGCTTTCTTT,CASSLPYRGQSEAFF
-,TRBJ2-1,TRBV28,-,TGTGCCAGCAGTATAGATTCCCCTACCTACAATGAGCAGTTCTTC,CASSIDSPTYNEQFF
few,TRBJ1-2,TRBV7-8,TRBD1,TGTGCCAGCAGCTCTTTGGGACAGGAGGACTATGGCTACACCTTC,CASSSLGQEDYGYTF
-,TRBJ1-2,TRBV5-1,-,TGCGCCACCTCGGACACTAACTATGGCTACACCTTC,CATSDTNYGYTF
-,TRBJ2-1,TRBV6-1,TRBD1,TGTGCCAGCAGTGAGGAAAGGACAGGGAGGAATGAGCAGTTCTTC,CASSEERTGRNEQFF
few,TRBJ2-1,TRBV7-3,TRBD2,TGTGCCAGCAGCTTAAAGCCTAGCGGGGGATCCGGGAATGAGCAGTTCTTC,CASSLKPSGGSGNEQFF
-,TRBJ1-2,TRBV28,-,TGTGCCAGCAGCCGCAGGGATGCCTATGGCTACACCTTC,CASSRRDAYGYTF
-,TRBJ2-2,TRBV3-1/TRBV3-2,-,TGTGCCAGCAGCCAAGTGGGGGCTAGTTTCGGGGAGCTGTTTTTT,CASSQVGASFGELFF
-,TRBJ2-1,TRBV5-4,TRBD2,TGTGCCAGCAGCTTGGATAGCGGGGCCTACAATGAGCAGTTCTTC,CASSLDSGAYNEQFF
-,TRBJ2-1,TRBV5-1,-,TGCGCCAGCAGCCACGGGGAACCGAACGTGAATGAGCAGTTCTTC,CASSHGEPNVNEQFF
-,TRBJ2-7,TRBV5-5,TRBD2,TGTGCCAGCAGCGACCGACTAGCGATCTACGAGCAGTACTTC,CASSDRLAIYEQYF
-,TRBJ1-2,TRBV18,-,TGTGCCAGCTCACCACCGACAGTCTCGAGCTACACCTTC,CASSPPTVSSYTF
-,TRBJ1-6,TRBV28,-,TGTGCCAGCAGGGGGGGGAGCGGTTCTCGCAATTCACCCCTCCACTTT,CASRGGSGSRNSPLHF
-,TRBJ2-7,TRBV9,-,TGTGCCAGCAGCGCTGACAGGTGGGGCACCGAGCAGTACTTC,CASSADRWGTEQYF
-,TRBJ1-1,TRBV12-3/TRBV12-4,-,TGTGCCAGCAGCTTATCCGGGGGTGGAGCTTTCTTT,CASSLSGGGAFF
-,TRBJ2-5,TRBV12-3/TRBV12-4,-,TGTGCCAGCAGCCCCGGGGGCCAAGAGACCCAGTACTTC,CASSPGGQETQYF
-,TRBJ1-1,TRBV18,TRBD1,TGTGCCAGCTCAGGAAGGACAGGGAGGAAGGATGAAGCTTTCTTT,CASSGRTGRKDEAFF
-,TRBJ1-1,TRBV6-6,TRBD1,TGTGCCAGCAGTTACTCCAGACAGGGGAACACTGAAGCTTTCTTT,CASSYSRQGNTEAFF
-,TRBJ1-6,TRBV10-3,TRBD1,TGTGCCATCAGTGGGGGAGGACAGGGGGATTCACCCCTCCACTTT,CAISGGGQGDSPLHF
once,TRBJ2-1,TRBV9,TRBD1,TGTGCCAGCAGCGTATCCGGACAGGTGGGTGAGCAGTTCTTC,CASSVSGQVGEQFF
-,TRBJ2-7,TRBV18,-,TGTGCCAGCTCACCCCTAACCTACGAGCAGTACTTC,CASSPLTYEQYF
-,TRBJ2-5,TRBV2,-,TGTGCCAGCAGTGGCCAAGGGGGGGGAGCGGAGACCCAGTACTTC,CASSGQGGGAETQYF
-,TRBJ1-1,TRBV11-2,TRBD1,TGTGCCAGCAGCCCCGGGACAGGGTCCTCTGAAGCTTTCTTT,CASSPGTGSSEAFF
-,TRBJ2-5,TRBV7-9,TRBD1,TGTGCCAGCAGCCACAGGGGGCCGGAAGAGACCCAGTACTTC,CASSHRGPEETQYF
-,TRBJ2-5,TRBV5-1,TRBD2,TGCGCCAGCAGCTTAGGGTCTAGCGGACACCAAGAGACCCAGTACTTC,CASSLGSSGHQETQYF
-,TRBJ1-5,TRBV7-3,-,TGTGCCAGCAGTTATCAGGGGTCCGAACAGCCCCAGCATTTT,CASSYQGSEQPQHF
-,TRBJ2-5,TRBV10-1,TRBD1,TGCGCCAGCAGTCCAAGGACAGGGACAGAGACCCAGTACTTC,CASSPRTGTETQYF
-,TRBJ1-1,TRBV7-2,-,TGTGCCAGCAGCTTAGTCGGTCAGGGTGGCACTGAAGCTTTCTTT,CASSLVGQGGTEAFF
-,TRBJ1-2,TRBV9,-,TGTGCCAGCAGCGTAGAATGGTGGAGGGATGGGGATGGCTACACCTTC,CASSVEWWRDGDGYTF
-,TRBJ1-5,TRBV1,-,TGCACCAGCAGCCCCGACAGGGCGCTGAGGCAGCCCCAGCATTTT,CTSSPDRALRQPQHF
-,TRBJ2-7,TRBV7-9,TRBD1,TGTGCCAGCAGCTTAGCGGACAGGCGGTCCTACGAGCAGTACTTC,CASSLADRRSYEQYF
-,TRBJ2-1,TRBV12-3/TRBV12-4,TRBD2,TGTGCCAGCAATAGCGGGGGGGCGGGTGAGCAGTTCTTC,CASNSGGAGEQFF
-,TRBJ2-3,TRBV4-2,-,TGTGCCAGCAGCCCTGCGTCGGGGTACACAGATACGCAGTATTTT,CASSPASGYTDTQYF
-,TRBJ2-5,TRBV5-1,TRBD2,TGCGCCAGCAGCTCCCGGGGAGCGGGGGCTCAAGAGACCCAGTACTTC,CASSSRGAGAQETQYF
-,TRBJ2-3,TRBV7-7,-,TGTGCCAGCAGTAAGGGGGCGGGAAACACAGATACGCAGTATTTT,CASSKGAGNTDTQYF
-,TRBJ2-7,TRBV6-2/TRBV6-3,TRBD1,TGTGCCAGCAGTTACCCTGACAGGGGAGGAGACTCCTACGAGCAGTACTTC,CASSYPDRGGDSYEQYF
-,TRBJ2-3,TRBV9,TRBD2,TGTGCCAGCGCGCGACTAGCGGGATTCACAGATACGCAGTATTTT,CASARLAGFTDTQYF